These 22 T cell receptor beta chains share one sample of origin, sequenced in a study of blood T cell repertoires in COVID-19. Some clones are missing from TCRdb's copy, which holds only in-frame ones; the method was immunoSEQ multiplex PCR. The top ten clones hold about 1.3% of a sample with over 200,000 clones, more than 80% of them seen once. Sequencing input: PBMCs or T cells enriched from blood (not recorded which). The receptors were gathered from a young man who had recovered from COVID-19.

This chain links TRBV27 with TRBJ2-2, with TRBD2 identical over 7 bases. CDR1 and CDR2 from the germline V gene are MNHEY and SMNVEV (reference sequence). The CDR3 spans 17 residues. Germline trimming cut 5 bases from V and 0 bases from J; bases unmatched to any gene: 9. The CDR3, as DNA: TGTGCCAGCAGTCCAACGGGACTAACAACGAACACCGGGGAGCTGTTTTTT. Amino acids: CASSPTGLTTNTGELFF.

This chain joins TRBV3-1 (or the pseudogene TRBV3-2) and TRBJ2-3; D is possibly TRBD2 (6 bases). This CDR3 is built from 15 residues. Germline V CDR1 and CDR2: LGHDT, YNNKEL (reference sequence). Trimming left V 4 bases short and J 1 base short, with 12 bases between. In nucleotides, the CDR3 is TGTGCCAGCAGCCCTCGACTAGGACGCACAGATACGCAGTATTTT. It specifies CASSPRLGRTDTQYF.

A word on this clone: Other nucleotide sequences from this sample produce the same CDR3. The chain employs TRBV7-9 and TRBJ1-4; D may be TRBD1 (5 bases). This CDR3 region has 14 residues. Trimming left V 6 bases short and J 2 bases short, with 10 bases between. CDR1 is SEHNR and CDR2 is FQNEAQ in the germline V gene (reference sequence). CDR3 region: CASSPGGTNEKLFF. The CDR3 region has the DNA TGTGCCAGCAGTCCCGGGGGTACTAATGAAAAACTGTTTTTT. Full variable domain (outside the CDR3, taken from reference TRBV7-9 and TRBJ1-4): DTGVSQNPRHKITKRGQNVTFRCDPISEHNRLYWYRQTLGQGPEFLTYFQNEAQLEKSRLLSDRFSAERPKGSFSTLEIQRTEQGDSAMYLCASSPGGTNEKLFFGSGTQLSVL.

The V call is TRBV11-2, the J call TRBJ2-7; 13 nucleotides agree with TRBD2. This CDR3 is 15 amino acids long. From germline, CDR1 is SGHAT and CDR2 FQNNGV. The J segment lost 5 bases and the V segment lost 5 bases, leaving 6 bases of the junction unmatched. The chain's CDR3 is CASSARLAGGHEQYF. DNA for the CDR3: TGTGCCAGCAGCGCAAGACTAGCGGGAGGTCACGAGCAGTACTTC.

V usage is TRBV7-2 and J usage is TRBJ1-5; D is perhaps TRBD1 (6 bases). The CDR3 extends over 14 amino acids. Trimming left V 1 base short and J 5 bases short, with 9 bases between. CDR1 is SGHTA, CDR2 FQGNSA, per germline. The CDR3 DNA reads as TGTGCCAGCAGCTTAGTACAGGGAGATCAGCCCCAGCATTTT. Protein product: CASSLVQGDQPQHF.

The rearrangement uses TRBV2 and TRBJ1-2, with TRBD1 identical over 10 bases. This CDR3 is built from 15 residues. V was clipped by 6 bases and J by 4 bases; unmatched bases: 8. The germline V gene has CDR1 SNHLY and CDR2 FYNNEI. DNA of the CDR3: TGTGCCAGCAGAGCCCTGACAGGGGGCGTCTATGGCTACACCTTC. Encoded protein: CASRALTGGVYGYTF.

The gene calls are TRBV18 and TRBJ2-5, with D unresolved. Germline V gene lookup returns CDR1 KGHSH and CDR2 LQKENI. This CDR3 region has 13 residues. The ends were cut back, 0 bases at V and 5 bases at J, with 7 bases in the middle. The CDR3 DNA reads TGTGCCAGCTCACCACCCCCCGGGGAGACCCAGTACTTC. It codes for CASSPPPGETQYF.

J is TRBJ2-7 and V is TRBV19; D perhaps matches TRBD2 (6 bases). CDR3 length: 15 amino acids. V shed 1 base and J shed 0 bases, with 10 bases lying between them. Germline assignment: CDR1 LNHDA and CDR2 SQIVND (reference sequence). For the CDR3, the DNA is TGTGCCAGTAGTATAGGCGGGACCCACTCCTACGAGCAGTACTTC. Protein sequence: CASSIGGTHSYEQYF.

The gene calls are TRBV19 and TRBJ1-4, with TRBD1 matching over 7 bases. Germline values: CDR1 LNHDA, CDR2 SQIVND (reference sequence). The length of the CDR3 is 14 residues. Germline trimming cut 2 bases from V and 8 bases from J; bases unmatched to any gene: 5. The CDR3 DNA is TGTGCCAGTAGTATAAGACAGGGTGGCGAAAAACTGTTTTTT. Its translation is CASSIRQGGEKLFF. The whole variable domain, filled in from reference TRBV19 and TRBJ1-4, reads DGGITQSPKYLFRKEGQNVTLSCEQNLNHDAMYWYRQDPGQGLRLIYYSQIVNDFQKGDIAEGYSVSREKKESFPLTVTSAQKNPTAFYLCASSIRQGGEKLFFGSGTQLSVL.

The chain uses TRBV5-1 and TRBJ2-3; 8 nucleotides agree with TRBD2. The V gene end was trimmed by 2 bases and the J gene end by 8 bases; junction bases not matched to a gene: 7. Germline-derived CDR1 and CDR2 are SGHRS and YFSETQ. The CDR3 extends over 14 amino acids. As DNA, the CDR3 is TGCGCCAGCAGCTTAAGCTCCCGGGAGGGTACGCAGTATTTT. The encoded protein is CASSLSSREGTQYF.

The gene calls are TRBV7-2 and TRBJ2-1; 9 bases align to TRBD2. This CDR3 is 16 amino acids long. Germline-derived CDR1 and CDR2 are SGHTA and FQGNSA. Trimming took 6 bases from V and 0 from J; bases not matched to a gene: 6. The CDR3 coding sequence is TGTGCCAGCAGACCGACTAGCGGAAGCTCCTACAATGAGCAGTTCTTC. Translation: CASRPTSGSSYNEQFF.

The chain combines TRBV7-2 with TRBJ2-2, with 8 bases lining up with TRBD2. J lost 5 bases, V lost 3 bases, and 8 bases had no gene match. The CDR3 totals 16 residues. CDR1 is SGHTA and CDR2 is FQGNSA in the germline V gene. The CDR3 loop is CASSLRPGGRTGELFF. The CDR3 DNA reads TGTGCCAGCAGCTTGAGGCCGGGGGGGCGAACCGGGGAGCTGTTTTTT.

This sequence joins TRBV12-5 and TRBJ1-2; D might be TRBD1 (6 bases). Germline loops: CDR1 LGHNT, CDR2 FRNRAP. The CDR3 consists of 14 residues. The V end was cut by 3 bases, the J end by 2 bases, with 10 bases between. CDR3 region: CASGFGGVNYGYTF. CDR3 bases: TGTGCTAGTGGTTTTGGGGGCGTGAACTATGGCTACACCTTC.

V is TRBV7-9 and J is TRBJ2-1; D might be TRBD1 (5 bases). The CDR3 extends over 17 amino acids. V lost 5 bases and J lost 0, with 17 bases in between. Germline CDR1 SEHNR, CDR2 FQNEAQ (reference sequence). The CDR3 is CASSRRRQTSSYNEQFF. CDR3 bases: TGTGCCAGCAGCCGACGGCGACAGACCAGCTCCTACAATGAGCAGTTCTTC.

The chain combines TRBV10-2 with TRBJ1-1; D is perhaps TRBD1 (5 bases). CDR1 is WSHSY, CDR2 SAAADI, per germline. This CDR3 comprises 17 residues. V was pared by 4 bases and J by 8 bases, with 26 bases between. In DNA, the CDR3 is TGCGCCAGCAGTGGTCAGGCCGACAGTTTGAACACTTTAGAAGCTTTCTTT. This sequence encodes CASSGQADSLNTLEAFF.

This chain links TRBV19 with TRBJ2-7; D not resolved. The V end was cut by 3 bases, the J end by 3 bases, with 12 bases between. Germline assignment: CDR1 LNHDA and CDR2 SQIVND (reference sequence). This CDR3 has 14 amino acids. The CDR3 region has the DNA TGTGCCAGTAGTATCAGTCCCCTAGACTACGAGCAGTACTTC. This translates into CASSISPLDYEQYF.

This clone was observed once. The V gene is TRBV27, the J gene TRBJ1-1; 7 bases fit TRBD1. The germline V gene has CDR1 MNHEY and CDR2 SMNVEV (reference sequence). V shed 7 bases, J shed 0 bases, and the junction held 8 bases outside the gene matches. This CDR3 contains 15 residues. This CDR3 is CASTLSQGVNTEAFF. CDR3 DNA: TGTGCCAGCACCCTGAGCCAGGGGGTGAACACTGAAGCTTTCTTT.

The CDR3 DNA reads TGTGCCAGCAGCTTACTCGGACAGGGGTTTGTCTCTGGGGCCAACGTCCTGACTTTC. It codes for CASSLLGQGFVSGANVLTF. This chain uses TRBV11-2 with TRBJ2-6; 9 positions agree with TRBD1. The CDR3 has 19 amino acids. Germline trimming cut 2 bases from V and 0 bases from J; bases unmatched to any gene: 8. Germline V gene lookup returns CDR1 SGHAT and CDR2 FQNNGV.

The chain joins TRBV7-9 to TRBJ2-2; 7 bases match TRBD2. V shed 6 bases and J 1 base; nucleotides not matched to a gene: 2. Germline assignment: CDR1 SEHNR and CDR2 FQNEAQ (reference sequence). This CDR3 has 14 amino acids. CDR3 amino acids: CASRGGMNTGELFF. The CDR3 DNA sequence: TGTGCCAGCAGGGGGGGGATGAACACCGGGGAGCTGTTTTTT.

The J gene is TRBJ2-5, the V gene TRBV19; 12 bases fit TRBD2. Germline assignment: CDR1 LNHDA and CDR2 SQIVND (reference sequence). V dropped 9 bases and J dropped 4; count of bases not matched to a gene: 9. The CDR3 is 15 amino acids. The CDR3 sequence: CASTTSGSWSETQYF. In nucleotides, the CDR3 is TGTGCCAGCACGACTAGCGGGAGTTGGTCAGAGACCCAGTACTTC.

The chain couples TRBV20-1 to TRBJ1-2; D ambiguous. CDR1 and CDR2 from the germline V gene are DFQATT and SNEGSKA (reference sequence). The CDR3 totals 11 residues. Trimming pared 4 bases from V and 8 bases from J, leaving 11 bases between. CDR3 in DNA: TGCAGTGCTACGGACTTACGGGGCTACACCTTC. Its translation is CSATDLRGYTF.

The chain links TRBV6-5 to TRBJ1-1; 7 bases agree with TRBD1. V shed 7 bases and J 4 bases; nucleotides not matched to a gene: 12. The germline V gene has CDR1 MNHEY and CDR2 SVGAGI. The CDR3 totals 15 residues. CDR3: CASTGRGGAGTEAFF. CDR3 DNA: TGTGCCAGCACAGGGAGAGGGGGCGCGGGCACTGAAGCTTTCTTT.